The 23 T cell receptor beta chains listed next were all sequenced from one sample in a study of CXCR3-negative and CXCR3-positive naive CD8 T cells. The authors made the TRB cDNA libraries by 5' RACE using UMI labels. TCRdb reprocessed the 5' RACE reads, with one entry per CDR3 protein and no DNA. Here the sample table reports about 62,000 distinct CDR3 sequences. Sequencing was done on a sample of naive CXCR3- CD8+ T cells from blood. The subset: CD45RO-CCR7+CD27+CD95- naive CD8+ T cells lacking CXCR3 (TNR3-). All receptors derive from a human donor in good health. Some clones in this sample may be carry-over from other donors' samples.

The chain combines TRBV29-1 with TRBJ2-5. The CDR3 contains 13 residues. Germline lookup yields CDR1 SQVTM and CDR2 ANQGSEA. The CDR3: CSVEDMYQETQYF.

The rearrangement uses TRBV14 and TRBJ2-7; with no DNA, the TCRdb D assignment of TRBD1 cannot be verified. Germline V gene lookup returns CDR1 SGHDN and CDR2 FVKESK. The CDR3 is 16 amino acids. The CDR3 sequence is CASSQDTGTAVYEQYF.

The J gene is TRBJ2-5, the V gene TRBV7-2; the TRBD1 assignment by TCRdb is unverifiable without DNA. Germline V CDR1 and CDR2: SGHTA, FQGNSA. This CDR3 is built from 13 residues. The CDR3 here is CASSLGQGETQYF.

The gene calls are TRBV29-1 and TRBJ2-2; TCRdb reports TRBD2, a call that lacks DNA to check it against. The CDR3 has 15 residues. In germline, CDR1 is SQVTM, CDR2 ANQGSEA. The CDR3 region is CSVEKELGNTGELFF.

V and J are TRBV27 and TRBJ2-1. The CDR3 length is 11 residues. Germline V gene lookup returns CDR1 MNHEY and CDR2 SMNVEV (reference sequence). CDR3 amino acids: CASSAFNEQFF.

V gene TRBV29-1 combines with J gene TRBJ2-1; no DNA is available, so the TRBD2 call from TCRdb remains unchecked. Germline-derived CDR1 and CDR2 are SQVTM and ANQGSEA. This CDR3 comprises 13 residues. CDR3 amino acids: CSAGLVTYNEQFF.

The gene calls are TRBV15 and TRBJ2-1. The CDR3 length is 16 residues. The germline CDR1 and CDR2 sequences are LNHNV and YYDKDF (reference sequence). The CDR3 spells CATSREGTSSYNEQFF.

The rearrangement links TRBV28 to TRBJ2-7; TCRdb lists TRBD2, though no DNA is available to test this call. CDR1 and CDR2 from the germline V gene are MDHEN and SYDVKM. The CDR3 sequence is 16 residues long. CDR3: CASSLTSAGAAYEQYF. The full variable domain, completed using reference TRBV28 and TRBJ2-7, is DVKVTQSSRYLVKRTGEKVFLECVQDMDHENMFWYRQDPGLGLRLIYFSYDVKMKEKGDIPEGYSVSREKKERFSLILESASTNQTSMYLCASSLTSAGAAYEQYFGPGTRLTVT.

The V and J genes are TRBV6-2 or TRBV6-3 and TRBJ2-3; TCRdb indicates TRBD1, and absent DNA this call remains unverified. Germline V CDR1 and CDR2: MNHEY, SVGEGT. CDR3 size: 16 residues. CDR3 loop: CASSYPGQGQWDTQYF.

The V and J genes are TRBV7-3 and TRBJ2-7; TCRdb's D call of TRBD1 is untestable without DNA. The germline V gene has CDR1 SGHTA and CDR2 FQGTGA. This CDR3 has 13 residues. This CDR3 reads CASSLTGAAEQYF.

The CDR3 loop is CASSLTTGGIGYTF. The chain couples TRBV5-1 to TRBJ1-2; the TCRdb D gene call, TRBD1, has no DNA to confirm it. CDR1 is SGHRS and CDR2 is YFSETQ in the germline V gene. The CDR3 is 14 amino acids.

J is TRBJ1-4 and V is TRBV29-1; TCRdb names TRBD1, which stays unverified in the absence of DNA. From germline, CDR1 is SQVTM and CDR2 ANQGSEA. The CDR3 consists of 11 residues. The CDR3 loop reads CSVQGQLGLFF.

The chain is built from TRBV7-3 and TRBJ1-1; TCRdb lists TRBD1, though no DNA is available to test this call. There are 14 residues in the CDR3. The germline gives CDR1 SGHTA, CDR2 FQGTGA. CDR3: CASSLGARGAEAFF.

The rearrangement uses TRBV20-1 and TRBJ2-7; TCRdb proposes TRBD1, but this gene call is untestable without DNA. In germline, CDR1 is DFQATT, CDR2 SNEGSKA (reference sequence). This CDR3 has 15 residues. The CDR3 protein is CSARAPGQGFYEQYF.

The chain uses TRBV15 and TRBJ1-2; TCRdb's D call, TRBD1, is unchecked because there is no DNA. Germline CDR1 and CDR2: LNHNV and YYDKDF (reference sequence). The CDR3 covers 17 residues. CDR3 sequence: CATSRRDPAPDGYGYTF.

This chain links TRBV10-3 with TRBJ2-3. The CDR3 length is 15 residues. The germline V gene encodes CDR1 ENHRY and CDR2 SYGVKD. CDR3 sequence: CAISEAGESTDTQYF.

CDR3: CASSDRRAGGRTGELFF. The chain uses TRBV11-3 and TRBJ2-2; TCRdb designates TRBD1, a call that cannot be tested without DNA. Germline CDR1 and CDR2: SGHNT and YENEEA. This CDR3 spans 17 amino acids.

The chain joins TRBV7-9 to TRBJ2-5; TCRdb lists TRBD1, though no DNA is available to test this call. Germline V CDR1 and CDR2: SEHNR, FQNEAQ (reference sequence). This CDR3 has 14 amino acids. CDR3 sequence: CASTPAPSGETQYF.

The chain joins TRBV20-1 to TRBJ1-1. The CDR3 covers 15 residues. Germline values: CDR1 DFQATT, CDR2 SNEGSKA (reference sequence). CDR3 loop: CSARDGGEANTEAFF.

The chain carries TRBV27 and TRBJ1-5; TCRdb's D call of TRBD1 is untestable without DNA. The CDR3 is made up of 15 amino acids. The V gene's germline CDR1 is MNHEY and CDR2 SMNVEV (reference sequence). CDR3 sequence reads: CASMSGTEAGQPQHF.

CDR3 sequence reads: CASSLEDTIYEQYF. The rearrangement joins TRBV28 to TRBJ2-7; checking the TCRdb D call of TRBD1 is not possible without DNA. There are 14 residues in the CDR3. Germline loops: CDR1 MDHEN, CDR2 SYDVKM.

The CDR3: CASKHSASYEQYF. The rearrangement joins TRBV6-6 to TRBJ2-7. Germline CDR1 and CDR2: MNHNY and SVGAGI (reference sequence). The CDR3 is 13 amino acids.

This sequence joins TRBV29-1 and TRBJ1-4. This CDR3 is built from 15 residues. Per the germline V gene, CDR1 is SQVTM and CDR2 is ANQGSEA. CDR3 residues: CSVEDFRGGEEKLFF.